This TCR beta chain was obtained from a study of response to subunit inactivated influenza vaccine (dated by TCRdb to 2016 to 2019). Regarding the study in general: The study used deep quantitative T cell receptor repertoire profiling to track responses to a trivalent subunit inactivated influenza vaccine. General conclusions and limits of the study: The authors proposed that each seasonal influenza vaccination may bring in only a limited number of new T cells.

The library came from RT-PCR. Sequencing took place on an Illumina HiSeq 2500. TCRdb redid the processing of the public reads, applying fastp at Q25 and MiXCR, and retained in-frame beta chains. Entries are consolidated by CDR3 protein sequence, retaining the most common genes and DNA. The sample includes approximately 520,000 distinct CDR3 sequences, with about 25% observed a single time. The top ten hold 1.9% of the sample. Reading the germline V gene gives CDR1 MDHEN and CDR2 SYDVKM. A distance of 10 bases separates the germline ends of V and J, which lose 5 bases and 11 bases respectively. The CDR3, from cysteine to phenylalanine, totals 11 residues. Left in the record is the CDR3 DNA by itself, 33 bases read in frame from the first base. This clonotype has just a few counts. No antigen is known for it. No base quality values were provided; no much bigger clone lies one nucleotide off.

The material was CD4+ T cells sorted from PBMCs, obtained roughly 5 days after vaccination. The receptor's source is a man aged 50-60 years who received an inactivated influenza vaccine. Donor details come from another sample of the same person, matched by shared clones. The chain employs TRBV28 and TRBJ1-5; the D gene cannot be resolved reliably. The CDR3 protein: CASSISETQHF. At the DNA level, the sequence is TGTGCCAGCAGTATTAGCGAGACCCAGCATTTT.